The 32 T cell receptor beta chains reported below all come from one sample, sequenced in a study of blood T cell repertoires in COVID-19 (dated by TCRdb to about 2020). Library method: the immunoSEQ multiplex PCR assay. TCRdb stores this immuneACCESS table with in-frame sequences only. Part of the clones is absent; in the studies checked, under half of the shortfall reflects unresolved V genes, and no reason is known for the rest. Recorded for this sample are about 330,000 clones; 89% of them occurred a single time. In total, the top ten clones hold around 6% of the sample. The sample comprised peripheral blood. These receptors originate from a young man who had recovered from COVID-19.

V gene TRBV14 combines with J gene TRBJ2-1; the D is unclear. The germline V and J ends were trimmed by 0 bases and 3 bases, with 3 bases remaining between them. CDR1 SGHDN and CDR2 FVKESK come from the germline V gene. The CDR3 totals 13 residues. The CDR3: CASSQDYYNEQFF. The CDR3 DNA is TGTGCCAGCAGCCAAGATTACTACAATGAGCAGTTCTTC.

This clone appeared a single time. The rearrangement uses TRBV6-5 and TRBJ2-2, with a possible D match to TRBD1 (7 bases). The CDR3 is 16 residues long. V lost 4 bases to trimming and J lost 8 bases, with 20 bases between them. The V gene's germline CDR1 is MNHEY and CDR2 SVGAGI. This CDR3 reads CASSSRGGRTTGELFF. CDR3 coding DNA: TGTGCCAGCAGTTCCCGAGGGGGCAGGACTACTGGGGAGCTGTTTTTT.

CDR3 sequence reads: CASSSAYNEQFF. As DNA, the CDR3 is TGTGCCAGCAGCTCGGCCTACAATGAGCAGTTCTTC. The chain couples TRBV5-4 to TRBJ2-1, with D uncertain. The germline V and J ends were trimmed by 3 bases and 2 bases, with 3 bases remaining between them. This CDR3 contains 12 residues. Germline CDR1 reads SGHNT; CDR2 reads YYREEE (reference sequence).

The gene calls are TRBV27 and TRBJ2-1, with a tentative D call TRBD2 (6 bases). V gave up 6 bases and J gave up 3 bases, with 12 bases separating them. Germline values: CDR1 MNHEY, CDR2 SMNVEV (reference sequence). The CDR3 has 14 residues. The CDR3 nucleotides are TGTGCCAGCAGAATCGGCGGGATCTACAATGAGCAGTTCTTC. As protein: CASRIGGIYNEQFF.

V is TRBV12-5 and J is TRBJ2-2; 7 bases are a match to TRBD1. The CDR3 totals 17 residues. In germline, CDR1 is LGHNT, CDR2 FRNRAP. Unmatched junction bases numbered 5, after V lost 0 bases and J lost 1 base. The CDR3 here is CASGLVGDSGNTGELFF. In DNA form, the CDR3 reads TGTGCTAGTGGTTTGGTAGGGGACAGCGGGAACACCGGGGAGCTGTTTTTT. The full variable domain, rest sourced from reference TRBV12-5 and TRBJ2-2, is DARVTQTPRHKVTEMGQEVTMRCQPILGHNTVFWYRQTMMQGLELLAYFRNRAPLDDSGMPKDRFSAEMPDATLATLKIQPSEPRDSAVYFCASGLVGDSGNTGELFFGEGSRLTVL.

The V gene is TRBV2, the J gene TRBJ1-1; possibly TRBD1 for D (5 bases). CDR3 size: 12 residues. The germline V gene encodes CDR1 SNHLY and CDR2 FYNNEI. Trimming removed 6 bases at V and 10 bases at J, with 15 bases between. The CDR3 region is CASRGTGGGAFF. CDR3 in DNA: TGTGCCAGCAGAGGAACAGGTGGCGGAGCTTTCTTT.

V is TRBV19 and J is TRBJ2-1; the match to TRBD2 covers 7 bases. Germline CDR1 LNHDA, CDR2 SQIVND (reference sequence). J was trimmed by 4 bases and V by 3 bases; bases with no gene match: 12. The CDR3 length is 17 residues. CDR3 amino acids: CASSIGGPGLKYNEQFF. The CDR3 bases are TGTGCCAGTAGTATCGGAGGCCCGGGACTAAAATACAATGAGCAGTTCTTC.

To note about this clone: Different DNA sequences within this sample yield the same CDR3. The rearrangement uses TRBV11-2 and TRBJ2-3; the match to TRBD2 covers 12 bases. The CDR3 contains 16 residues. CDR1 SGHAT and CDR2 FQNNGV come from the germline V gene. Trimming cost V 1 base and J 1 base; bases outside gene matches: 0. CDR3 nucleotide sequence: TGTGCCAGCAGCTTAGGGACTAGCGGGGGCACAGATACGCAGTATTTT. This codes for CASSLGTSGGTDTQYF.

V usage is TRBV9 and J usage is TRBJ1-6; weak D call: TRBD1 (5 bases). Germline assignment: CDR1 SGDLS and CDR2 YYNGEE. Trimming left V 0 bases short and J 8 bases short, with 9 bases between. This CDR3 region has 14 residues. CDR3 protein: CASSVGTIYSPLHF. The CDR3 bases are TGTGCCAGCAGCGTAGGGACAATCTATTCACCCCTCCACTTT.

V gene TRBV24-1 combines with J gene TRBJ2-1, with 7 bases that match TRBD2. This CDR3 region has 12 residues. The V segment lost 2 bases and the J segment 12 bases; nucleotides outside the gene matches: 3. CDR1 and CDR2 (germline): KGHDR, SFDVKD. In DNA, the CDR3 is TGTGCCACCAGTGATTCTCGCGGGAGGCAGTTCTTC. This codes for CATSDSRGRQFF.

This chain connects TRBV7-9 to TRBJ2-5; TRBD2 matches 7 bases. Germline V gene sequence: CDR1 SEHNR, CDR2 FQNEAQ (reference sequence). With V trimmed by 4 bases and J by 1 base, 6 bases remained unmatched. The CDR3 is 15 amino acids. DNA for the CDR3: TGTGCCAGCAGCTCCCCCGGCGGGGGCCAAGAGACCCAGTACTTC. Translating gives CASSSPGGGQETQYF. Complete variable domain (other parts from reference TRBV7-9 and TRBJ2-5): DTGVSQNPRHKITKRGQNVTFRCDPISEHNRLYWYRQTLGQGPEFLTYFQNEAQLEKSRLLSDRFSAERPKGSFSTLEIQRTEQGDSAMYLCASSSPGGGQETQYFGPGTRLLVL.

This chain links TRBV5-1 with TRBJ1-2; TRBD1 agrees at 9 bases. The CDR3 spans 14 residues. V was pared by 2 bases and J by 8 bases, with 7 bases of the junction left unmatched. Germline-derived CDR1 and CDR2 are SGHRS and YFSETQ. DNA of the CDR3: TGCGCCAGCAGCTTCGGACAGGGGCCAGAGGGCTACACCTTC. This encodes CASSFGQGPEGYTF.

The chain's CDR3 is CASSPGTSGSYEQFF. CDR3 in DNA: TGTGCCAGCAGCCCGGGGACTAGCGGGAGCTATGAGCAGTTCTTC. The chain combines TRBV4-2 with TRBJ2-1, with 14 bases that match TRBD2. This CDR3 has 15 residues. Germline V lookup: CDR1 LGHNA, CDR2 YNFKEQ. J lost 8 bases, V lost 4 bases, and 4 bases had no gene match.

The genes are TRBV6-6 and TRBJ2-7, with D uncertain. CDR3 size: 13 residues. V was trimmed by 0 bases and J by 3 bases, leaving 6 bases between them. Germline lookup yields CDR1 MNHNY and CDR2 SVGAGI (reference sequence). CDR3 amino acids: CASSYSRVYEQYF. The CDR3 DNA reads as TGTGCCAGCAGTTACTCGCGCGTCTACGAGCAGTACTTC.

V usage is TRBV27 and J usage is TRBJ2-6; D unclear. This CDR3 is 16 amino acids long. Trimming pared 4 bases from V and 0 bases from J, leaving 10 bases between. CDR1 and CDR2 (germline): MNHEY, SMNVEV (reference sequence). The DNA of the CDR3 is TGTGCCAGCAGTTACTGGGCTCTCTCTGGGGCCAACGTCCTGACTTTC. Protein sequence: CASSYWALSGANVLTF.

The V and J genes are TRBV6-5 and TRBJ2-2; 9 nucleotides line up with TRBD2. V was clipped by 1 base and J by 5 bases; unmatched bases: 5. Germline CDR1 is MNHEY and CDR2 is SVGAGI. This CDR3 is 16 amino acids long. The CDR3 DNA is TGTGCCAGCAGTTACTGGGCGGGAGGGCCAACCGGGGAGCTGTTTTTT. Protein: CASSYWAGGPTGELFF.

The chain recombines TRBV7-9 with TRBJ2-1; 9 bases agree with TRBD2. Germline-derived CDR1 and CDR2 are SEHNR and FQNEAQ (reference sequence). This CDR3 comprises 18 residues. J gave up 6 bases and V 1 base, and 13 bases lay outside the gene matches. In nucleotides, the CDR3 is TGTGCCAGCAGCTTAGTAGGGAGGGGGGGACTAGCAGCCAATGAGCAGTTCTTC. Its translation is CASSLVGRGGLAANEQFF.

This chain uses TRBV6-5 with TRBJ2-1; 12 bases map to TRBD2. V lost 6 bases to trimming and J lost 7 bases; unmatched junction nucleotides: 7. CDR3 length equals 15 residues. Germline lookup yields CDR1 MNHEY and CDR2 SVGAGI. The CDR3 here is CASRPLAGGPNEQFF. CDR3 sequence (DNA): TGTGCCAGCAGGCCACTAGCGGGGGGACCAAATGAGCAGTTCTTC.

This chain uses TRBV7-8 with TRBJ1-4, with unresolved D. Between the trimmed V and J ends, which lost 1 base and 5 bases, there was a span of 8 bases. The CDR3 contains 14 residues. In germline, CDR1 is SGHVS, CDR2 FQNEAQ. CDR3 sequence reads: CASSLGWRNEKLFF. The DNA for the CDR3 is TGTGCCAGCAGCTTAGGTTGGAGAAATGAAAAACTGTTTTTT.

V gene TRBV4-2 combines with J gene TRBJ2-1; the match to TRBD2 covers 10 bases. V was clipped by 0 bases and J by 9 bases; unmatched bases: 8. This CDR3 comprises 16 residues. Germline CDR1 and CDR2: LGHNA and YNFKEQ. CDR3 region: CASSQDLLAGVGEQFF. The CDR3 coding sequence is TGTGCCAGCAGCCAAGATCTGCTAGCGGGAGTAGGTGAGCAGTTCTTC.

V and J are TRBV5-4 and TRBJ2-6, with D possibly matching TRBD1 (5 bases). Trimming removed 3 bases from V and 4 bases from J, with 20 bases in between. The CDR3 is 18 residues long. Germline CDR1 and CDR2: SGHNT and YYREEE (reference sequence). The CDR3 DNA reads as TGTGCCAGCAGCTCATACAGGCAAACCTTCGCCGGGGCCAACGTCCTGACTTTC. The encoded protein is CASSSYRQTFAGANVLTF.

V is TRBV5-1 and J is TRBJ2-1; 10 positions agree with TRBD2. Per the germline V gene, CDR1 is SGHRS and CDR2 is YFSETQ. CDR3 length equals 16 residues. Trimming at V came to 2 bases and at J to 5 bases, leaving 7 bases not matched to a gene. CDR3: CASSFLSGRAHNEQFF. The CDR3 DNA is TGCGCCAGCAGCTTCCTAAGCGGGAGGGCCCACAATGAGCAGTTCTTC.

The V and J genes are TRBV7-2 and TRBJ2-1; possible D gene TRBD2, 6 bases. Germline loops: CDR1 SGHTA, CDR2 FQGNSA. V was clipped by 5 bases and J by 0 bases, with 14 bases between them. This CDR3 comprises 16 residues. In nucleotides, the CDR3 is TGTGCCAGCAGCCCCCGTCAGCGGGCCTCCTACAATGAGCAGTTCTTC. It encodes CASSPRQRASYNEQFF.

This chain connects TRBV28 to TRBJ1-5; D unresolved. V was trimmed by 7 bases and J by 6 bases, leaving 19 bases between them. The germline V gene has CDR1 MDHEN and CDR2 SYDVKM. This CDR3 spans 15 amino acids. DNA of the CDR3: TGTGCCAGCAATCCCGGGGAGGCCGTTCGTCAGCCCCAGCATTTT. This translates into CASNPGEAVRQPQHF.

The chain is built from TRBV29-1 and TRBJ2-7; D is perhaps TRBD2 (6 bases). V shed 7 bases and J shed 0 bases, with 10 bases lying between them. The CDR3 spans 12 residues. From germline, CDR1 is SQVTM and CDR2 ANQGSEA. CDR3 nucleotides: TGCAGCGGCGGGGTGACCTCCTACGAGCAGTACTTC. It is translated as CSGGVTSYEQYF.

The chain is built from TRBV6-5 and TRBJ2-3; 7 positions agree with TRBD1. Germline V gene lookup returns CDR1 MNHEY and CDR2 SVGAGI. This CDR3 comprises 14 residues. Trimming took 10 bases from V and 3 from J; bases not matched to a gene: 10. The CDR3 is CATHGQVQTDTQYF. The CDR3 DNA reads as TGTGCCACCCACGGACAGGTCCAGACAGATACGCAGTATTTT.

The gene calls are TRBV9 and TRBJ2-3; no clear D. CDR3 length equals 12 residues. V lost 7 bases and J lost 5, with 11 bases in between. Germline V CDR1 and CDR2: SGDLS, YYNGEE. CDR3 coding DNA: TGTGCCAGCGGTCTGCCTAGAGATACGCAGTATTTT. Its translation: CASGLPRDTQYF.

The chain recombines TRBV27 with TRBJ1-1, with 7 positions matching TRBD1. CDR1 is MNHEY and CDR2 is SMNVEV in the germline V gene (reference sequence). This CDR3 is built from 15 residues. Trimming at V came to 3 bases and at J to 0 bases, leaving 4 bases not matched to a gene. CDR3 nucleotides: TGTGCCAGCAGTTTGGGGACAGCCTTGAACACTGAAGCTTTCTTT. Protein: CASSLGTALNTEAFF.

V is TRBV24-1 and J is TRBJ2-2; 8 bases fit TRBD1. The CDR3 sequence is 16 residues long. CDR1 is KGHDR and CDR2 is SFDVKD in the germline V gene. V lost 3 bases to trimming and J lost 5 bases; unmatched junction nucleotides: 7. CDR3 bases: TGTGCCACCAGTGATGGACAGGGTCTGGGAACCGGGGAGCTGTTTTTT. This translates into CATSDGQGLGTGELFF.

The chain recombines TRBV3-1 (or the pseudogene TRBV3-2) with TRBJ2-7, with D perhaps matching TRBD2 (7 bases). Trimming shortened V by 4 bases and J by 4 bases, and 17 bases separated the two germline ends. Looked up from germline, CDR1 is LGHDT and CDR2 is YNNKEL (reference sequence). The CDR3 is made up of 15 amino acids. The DNA for the CDR3 is TGTGCCAGCAGCCGGCCGGGGGGCTTTGGGTACGAGCAGTACTTC. Translated: CASSRPGGFGYEQYF.

The chain has TRBV10-3 and TRBJ2-1, with 13 bases identical to TRBD2. Germline V CDR1 and CDR2: ENHRY, SYGVKD. The CDR3 runs 16 residues. V lost 7 bases to trimming and J lost 6 bases; unmatched junction nucleotides: 9. DNA for the CDR3: TGTGCCATCACTCCTCGGGGGACTAGCGGGACCAATGAGCAGTTCTTC. Its translation is CAITPRGTSGTNEQFF.

The chain carries TRBV5-1 and TRBJ2-7; D gene uncertain. There are 13 residues in the CDR3. V was clipped by 0 bases and J by 4 bases, with 8 bases between them. Per the germline V gene, CDR1 is SGHRS and CDR2 is YFSETQ. The CDR3 DNA reads TGCGCCAGCAGCTTGGGTACACCATACGAGCAGTACTTC. This sequence encodes CASSLGTPYEQYF.